The clone carrying this T cell receptor (beta chain) appeared many times. Its matching antigen is unknown. TCRdb reprocessed the 5' RACE reads via MiXCR and lists one record per CDR3 protein. The data hold 200,000 to 300,000 distinct CDR3 sequences, with about 10% observed a single time. CDR1 and CDR2 from the germline V gene are DFQATT and SNEGSKA (reference sequence). Unmatched junction bases numbered 7, after V lost 4 bases and J lost 0 bases. This CDR3 has 17 residues. The data originate from a study of CD8 T cells in ankylosing spondylitis. General study results and limits: In reactive arthritis synovial fluid and blood, some motif variants had been reported before. It was reported that disease-linked clones were significantly enriched in matched ankylosing spondylitis synovial fluid. A TCR beta motif of seven or eight highly homologous variants appeared characteristic of ankylosing spondylitis blood.

This clonotype was sampled from a male donor with ankylosing spondylitis or in good health (not recorded which). Material: blood, either unsorted or a sorted T cell fraction (not recorded which). The chain carries TRBV20-1 and TRBJ2-1; TRBD2 matches 12 bases. The CDR3 nucleotides read TGCAGTGCTAAACGGACTAGCGGGGATTTCTCCTACAATGAGCAGTTCTTC. Its protein is CSAKRTSGDFSYNEQFF.